Sequencing of this T cell receptor beta chain was carried out in a study of shared clonotypes between healthy human individuals (dated by TCRdb to 2020 to 2022). At the level of the whole study: The cohort comprised a couple of women and a few men aged 18 to 49 years. Per donor, three plates each were used for CD4 naive and CD4 memory, two for CD8 naive, and one for CD8 memory. Blood TCR repertoires of four to six healthy adults were deeply sequenced to estimate repertoire size and the extent of clonotype sharing between individuals. To increase sequencing depth and limit assay-specific biases, different laboratories used diverse techniques to prepare libraries and sequence TCR repertoires. Each donor's leukapheresis produced roughly between roughly 0.85 and 10 billion PBMCs. On the study overall, not on this receptor specifically: Sharing across several donors was observed for 5% to 6.5% of naive CD4, 3% to 3.5% of naive CD8, about 2.5% of memory CD4, and approximately 0.41% of memory CD8 clonotypes. The genetic and exposure-history diversity represented was limited by the small number of donors. Sampling was limited to blood, and TCR repertoires in tissue likely differ from TCR repertoires in blood. Clonotypes shared by all four sorted-subset donors showed higher generation probabilities than non-shared clonotypes. Pairwise subsampling indicated that sequencing depth was expected to affect the degree of clonotype sharing among donors. Larger estimated clonotype richness was generally found for naive subsets than for memory subsets. Incomplete sequencing was indicated by rarefaction of sorted-subset datasets, despite the large sequencing depth.

As encoded in the germline V gene, CDR1 is SGHRS while CDR2 is YFSETQ. V and J are trimmed by 1 base and 4 bases, and the gene matches miss 5 bases of the junction. CDR3 length: 15 amino acids, cysteine to phenylalanine. The entry retains the CDR3 DNA only, 45 bases that are in frame from base 1. This clone was detected only once. Its antigen specificity is not known. There are no base qualities to consult, and no much larger clone falls within one base. Using the deep immunoSEQ assay, TCR CDR3 regions were amplified from genomic DNA by multiplex PCR. Extracted genomic DNA from each cell subset was spread evenly across all wells of several immunoSEQ 96-well plates, with each plate serving as a replicate. For sorted subsets, roughly 200 ng of genomic DNA, equivalent to around 30,000 T cell genomes, went into each replicate PCR. Purified libraries were measured with a Qubit 3.0 fluorometer, size-checked on a Bioanalyzer 2100, and measured again with the KAPA Library Quantification kit. Every immunoSEQ 96-well plate was sequenced on a separate single-read 150-cycle Illumina NextSeq 550 flow cell. Regarding the original processing steps: Because only junctional sequences without quality scores were contained in the immunoSEQ output, filtering matching that applied to full-length reads could not be performed. To assign V/J genes and CDR3, sequences were annotated using PyIR, a Python wrapper for IgBLAST v1.9, with IMGT germline references. Reads with weak V/J assignments (E-value above 1e-6), missing CDR3, stop codons, out-of-frame junctions, or ambiguous translated residues were removed. V3J clonotypes were defined by identical inferred V gene, J gene, and CDR3 amino acid sequence. Percentage overlap between repertoires was calculated by dividing the number of shared unique clonotypes by the size of the smaller repertoire. Three approaches were used to assess repertoire richness: RTK rarefaction, the Chao1 estimator, and Recon v2.1 estimates of unobserved clonotypes. Generation probabilities were computed with OLGA for all TCRbeta clonotypes obtained by the gDNA method from several donors. What TCRdb holds here is the immuneACCESS table cut down to in-frame rearrangements. Part of the clones is not present; checked against another copy, under half of the missing clones reflect an unresolved V gene, and the others are unexplained. D and trimming come from the DNA, and the V and J calls and clone size come from that table. The table for this sample lists millions of clones; 85% to 95% of them were counted only once. The leading ten clones occupy about 0.13% of the sample.

The donors were healthy, HIV-negative adults who had no recently reported acute infections or vaccinations. Every donor was a Caucasian adult living in Nashville, Tennessee, USA. CD4+ T cells were enriched through magnetic negative selection, after which naive cells were positively selected on CD45RA and the remaining negative fraction served as the memory subset. After blood collection by leukapheresis, PBMCs were isolated using Ficoll-Histopaque density gradient centrifugation and then cryopreserved in the vapor phase of liquid nitrogen. Analytical flow cytometry was used to check the purity and quantity of every magnetically sorted T cell population. Genomic DNA was isolated from every sorted fraction and measured by UV absorbance on a Nanodrop 2000c.

Sequencing was performed on naive CD4+ T cells sorted from blood. Per the publication, the cell subset or site label means: CD45RA+ positively selected. The receptor's source is a man younger than 30 in good health. The rearranged segments are TRBV5-1 and TRBJ2-7, with 10 bases aligning to TRBD1. The CDR3 is CASSLLSGQGYEQYF. The nucleotide sequence reads TGCGCCAGCAGCTTGTTATCGGGACAGGGGTACGAGCAGTACTTC.